This TCR beta chain was profiled in a study of control samples from healthy donors and cancer patients. Some clones are missing from TCRdb's copy, which holds only in-frame ones; the method was immunoSEQ multiplex PCR. The table includes 150,000 or so clones, 75% to 95% detected once. The length of the CDR3 is 16 residues. The V gene's germline CDR1 is SQVTM and CDR2 ANQGSEA. The ends lost 4 bases at V and 5 bases at J; junction bases unmatched: 14. Sequences were obtained from blood. This sequence originates from a man aged 18 to 29 in good health. The chain has TRBV29-1 and TRBJ2-5, with 9 bases identical to TRBD2. This CDR3 is CSVVPRAGGAEETQYF. CDR3 DNA: TGCAGCGTTGTTCCTCGAGCGGGAGGCGCTGAGGAGACCCAGTACTTC. Drawing the rest from reference TRBV29-1 and TRBJ2-5, the complete variable domain is SAVISQKPSRDICQRGTSLTIQCQVDSQVTMMFWYRQQPGQSLTLIATANQGSEATYESGFVIDKFPISRPNLTFSTLTVSNMSPEDSSIYLCSVVPRAGGAEETQYFGPGTRLLVL.